This T cell receptor (beta chain) was identified during a study of cytomegalovirus exposure and HLA in healthy donors. General study points: TCR beta V- and J-gene trimming, according to a later analysis, was linked to a missense DCLRE1C variant.

PCR primers comprised 60 Vbeta and 13 Jbeta primers. The table came from immunoSEQ multiplex PCR; TCRdb's copy has only in-frame clones and leaves some out. The sample lists roughly 80,000 clones, roughly 76% seen once, with 9% to 13% in the top ten. On this clone itself: Its antigen is currently unknown.

The trim removed 5 bases at V and 4 bases at J, leaving 5 bases unmatched. Germline V gene data show CDR1 as SEHNR and CDR2 as FQNEAQ (reference sequence). This CDR3 spans 15 amino acids. Sequenced material: PBMCs. The genes are TRBV7-9 and TRBJ2-6, with 7 positions matching TRBD1. The sequence derives from a male donor in good health and CMV-seropositive. The CDR3 DNA sequence: TGTGCCAGCAGCGTAACAGGGGTAGGGGCCAACGTCCTGACTTTC. Residues: CASSVTGVGANVLTF. Together with reference TRBV7-9 and TRBJ2-6, the CDR3 gives the full variable domain: DTGVSQNPRHKITKRGQNVTFRCDPISEHNRLYWYRQTLGQGPEFLTYFQNEAQLEKSRLLSDRFSAERPKGSFSTLEIQRTEQGDSAMYLCASSVTGVGANVLTFGAGSRLTVL.